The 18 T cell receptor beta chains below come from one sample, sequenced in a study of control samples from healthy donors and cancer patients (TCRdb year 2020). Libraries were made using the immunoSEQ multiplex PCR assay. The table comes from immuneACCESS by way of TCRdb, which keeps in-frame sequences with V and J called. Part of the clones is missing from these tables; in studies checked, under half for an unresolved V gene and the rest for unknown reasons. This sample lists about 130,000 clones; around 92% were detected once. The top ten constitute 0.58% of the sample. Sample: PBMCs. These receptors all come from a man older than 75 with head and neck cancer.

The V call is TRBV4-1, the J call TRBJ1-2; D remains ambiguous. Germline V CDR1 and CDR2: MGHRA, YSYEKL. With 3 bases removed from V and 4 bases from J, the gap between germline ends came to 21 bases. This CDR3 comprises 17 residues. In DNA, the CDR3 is TGCGCCAGCAGCCATGTAGCGGGTGGGCAGATATTCTATGGCTACACCTTC. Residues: CASSHVAGGQIFYGYTF.

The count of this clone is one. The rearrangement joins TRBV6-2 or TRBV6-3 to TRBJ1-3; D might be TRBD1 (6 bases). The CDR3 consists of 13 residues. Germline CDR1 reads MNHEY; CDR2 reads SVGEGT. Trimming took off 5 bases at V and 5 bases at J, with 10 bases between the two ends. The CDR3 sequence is CASSRDTRNTIYF. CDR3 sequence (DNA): TGTGCCAGCAGTCGGGACACCCGAAACACCATATATTTT.

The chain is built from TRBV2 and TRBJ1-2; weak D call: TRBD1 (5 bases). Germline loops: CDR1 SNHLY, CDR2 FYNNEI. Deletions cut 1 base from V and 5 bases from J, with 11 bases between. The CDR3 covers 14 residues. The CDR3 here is CASSEGGAGYGYTF. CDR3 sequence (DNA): TGTGCCAGCAGTGAAGGGGGCGCGGGATATGGCTACACCTTC.

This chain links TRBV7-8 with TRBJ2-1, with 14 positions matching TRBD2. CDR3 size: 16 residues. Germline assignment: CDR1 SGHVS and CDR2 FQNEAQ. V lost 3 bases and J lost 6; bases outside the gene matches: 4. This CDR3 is CASSLTSGRVGNEQFF. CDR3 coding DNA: TGTGCCAGCAGCTTGACTAGCGGGAGGGTGGGCAATGAGCAGTTCTTC. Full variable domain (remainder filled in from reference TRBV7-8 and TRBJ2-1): GAGVSQSPRYKVAKRGQDVALRCDPISGHVSLFWYQQALGQGPEFLTYFQNEAQLDKSGLPSDRFFAERPEGSVSTLKIQRTQQEDSAVYLCASSLTSGRVGNEQFFGPGTRLTVL.

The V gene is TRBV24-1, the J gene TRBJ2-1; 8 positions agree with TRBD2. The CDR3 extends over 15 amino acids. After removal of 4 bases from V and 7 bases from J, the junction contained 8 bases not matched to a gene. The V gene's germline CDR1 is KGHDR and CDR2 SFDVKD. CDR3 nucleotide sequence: TGTGCCACCAGTGACCCTCGGGCTAGCGGGAATGAGCAGTTCTTC. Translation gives CATSDPRASGNEQFF.

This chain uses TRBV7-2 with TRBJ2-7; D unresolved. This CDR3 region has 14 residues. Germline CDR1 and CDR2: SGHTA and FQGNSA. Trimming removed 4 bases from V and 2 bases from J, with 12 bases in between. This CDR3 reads CASSSTRAAYEQYF. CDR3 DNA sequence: TGTGCCAGCAGCTCCACAAGGGCTGCCTACGAGCAGTACTTC.

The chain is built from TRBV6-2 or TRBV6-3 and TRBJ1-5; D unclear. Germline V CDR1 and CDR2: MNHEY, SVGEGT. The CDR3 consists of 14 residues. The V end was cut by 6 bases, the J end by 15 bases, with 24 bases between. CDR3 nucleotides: TGTGCCAGCAGCCCCACCAGCAGTATATGGCCCGTGCATTTT. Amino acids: CASSPTSSIWPVHF.

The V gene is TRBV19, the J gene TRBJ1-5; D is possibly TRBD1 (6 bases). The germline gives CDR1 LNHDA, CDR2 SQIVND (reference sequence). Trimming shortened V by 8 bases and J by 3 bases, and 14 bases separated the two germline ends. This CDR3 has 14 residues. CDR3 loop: CASGIGQFNQPQHF. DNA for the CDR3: TGTGCCAGTGGGATAGGACAGTTCAATCAGCCCCAGCATTTT.

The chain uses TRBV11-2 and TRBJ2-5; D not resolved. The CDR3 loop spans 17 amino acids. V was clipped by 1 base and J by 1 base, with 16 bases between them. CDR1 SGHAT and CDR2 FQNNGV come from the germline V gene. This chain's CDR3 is CASSLVARGFAQETQYF. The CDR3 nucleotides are TGTGCCAGCAGCTTAGTTGCTCGCGGATTTGCCCAAGAGACCCAGTACTTC.

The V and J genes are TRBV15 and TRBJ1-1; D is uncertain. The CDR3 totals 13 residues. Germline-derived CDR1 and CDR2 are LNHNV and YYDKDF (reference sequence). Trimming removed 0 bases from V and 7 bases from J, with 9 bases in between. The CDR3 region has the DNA TGTGCCACCAGCAGAGATGCGAGGGATGAAGCTTTCTTT. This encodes CATSRDARDEAFF. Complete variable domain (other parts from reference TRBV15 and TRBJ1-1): DAMVIQNPRYQVTQFGKPVTLSCSQTLNHNVMYWYQQKSSQAPKLLFHYYDKDFNNEADTPDNFQSRRPNTSFCFLDIRSPGLGDTAMYLCATSRDARDEAFFGQGTRLTVV.

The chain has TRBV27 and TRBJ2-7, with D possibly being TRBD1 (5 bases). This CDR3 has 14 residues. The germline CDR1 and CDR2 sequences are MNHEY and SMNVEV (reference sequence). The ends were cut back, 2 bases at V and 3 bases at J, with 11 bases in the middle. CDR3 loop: CASSLRGTNYEQYF. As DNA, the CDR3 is TGTGCCAGCAGTTTAAGGGGAACTAACTACGAGCAGTACTTC.

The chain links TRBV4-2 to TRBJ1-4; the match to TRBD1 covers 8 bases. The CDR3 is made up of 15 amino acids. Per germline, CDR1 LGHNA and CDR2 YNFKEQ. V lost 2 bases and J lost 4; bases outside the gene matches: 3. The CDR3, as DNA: TGTGCCAGCAGCCAACGACAGGGGATTAATGAAAAACTGTTTTTT. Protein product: CASSQRQGINEKLFF.

The CDR3 here is CATSPTGHTEAFF. The CDR3 DNA is TGTGCCACCAGCCCCACAGGGCACACTGAAGCTTTCTTT. The chain has TRBV15 and TRBJ1-1; D possibly corresponds to TRBD1 (6 bases). V was pared by 5 bases and J by 3 bases, with 10 bases between. Germline V CDR1 and CDR2: LNHNV, YYDKDF (reference sequence). The length of the CDR3 is 13 residues.

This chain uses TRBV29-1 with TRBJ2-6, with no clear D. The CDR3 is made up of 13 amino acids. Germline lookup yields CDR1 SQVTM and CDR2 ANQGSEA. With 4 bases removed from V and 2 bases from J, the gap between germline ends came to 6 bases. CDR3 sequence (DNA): TGCAGCGTTGTGCGGACTGGGGCCAACGTCCTGACTTTC. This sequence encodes CSVVRTGANVLTF.

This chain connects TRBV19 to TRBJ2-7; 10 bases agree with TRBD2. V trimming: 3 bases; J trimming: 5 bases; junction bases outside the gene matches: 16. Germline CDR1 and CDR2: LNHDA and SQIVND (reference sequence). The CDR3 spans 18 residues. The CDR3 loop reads CASSIRSGPSGGEDEQYF. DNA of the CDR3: TGTGCCAGTAGTATCAGGTCCGGCCCAAGCGGGGGGGAGGACGAGCAGTACTTC.

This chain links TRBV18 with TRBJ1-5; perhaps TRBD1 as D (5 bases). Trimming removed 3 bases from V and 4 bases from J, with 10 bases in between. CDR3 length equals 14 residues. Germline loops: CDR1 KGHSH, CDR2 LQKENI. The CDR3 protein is CASSPSGLNQPQHF. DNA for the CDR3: TGTGCCAGCTCACCTTCAGGGTTAAATCAGCCCCAGCATTTT.

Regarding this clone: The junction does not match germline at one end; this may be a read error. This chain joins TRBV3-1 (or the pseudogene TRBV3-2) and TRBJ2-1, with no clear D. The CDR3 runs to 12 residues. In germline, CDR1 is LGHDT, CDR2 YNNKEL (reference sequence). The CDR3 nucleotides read TGTGCCAGCAGCCAAGGTAACAATGGGCAGTTCTTC. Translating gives CASSQGNNGQFF.

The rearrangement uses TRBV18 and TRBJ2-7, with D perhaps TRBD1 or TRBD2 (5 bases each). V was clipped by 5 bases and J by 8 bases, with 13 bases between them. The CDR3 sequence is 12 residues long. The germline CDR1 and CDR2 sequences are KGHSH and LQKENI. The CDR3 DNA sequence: TGTGCCAGCTCAACTCCGGGACGCAAGCAGTACTTC. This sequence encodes CASSTPGRKQYF.